A few counts support the clone carrying this TCR beta chain. The sample comes from a study of blood T cell repertoires in COVID-19. Two consecutive negative NP/OP PCR tests, clearance, or resolved symptoms defined Cohort 3 recovery. V was clipped by 0 bases and J by 8 bases, with 11 bases between them. CDR3 length equals 14 residues. Germline V CDR1 and CDR2: SGHRS, YFSETQ. How the authors handled the data: It was from reference gene primer amplification that nucleated cell counts were estimated. Using immunoSEQ multiplex PCR, the repertoire was profiled, and TCRdb retains in-frame clones only, with some absent. V, J and clone size reflect that table, while D and trimming were determined from the DNA. The profile shows about 250,000 clones, about 80% of them singletons.

The TCR was taken from a man aged 50-59 years who had recovered from COVID-19. Sequenced: PBMCs or T cells enriched from blood (not recorded which). The chain joins TRBV5-1 to TRBJ2-2; the D gene is possibly TRBD1 (5 bases). CDR3 sequence: CASSLVRAAGELFF. The CDR3 region has the DNA TGCGCCAGCAGCTTGGTCAGGGCGGCAGGGGAGCTGTTTTTT.